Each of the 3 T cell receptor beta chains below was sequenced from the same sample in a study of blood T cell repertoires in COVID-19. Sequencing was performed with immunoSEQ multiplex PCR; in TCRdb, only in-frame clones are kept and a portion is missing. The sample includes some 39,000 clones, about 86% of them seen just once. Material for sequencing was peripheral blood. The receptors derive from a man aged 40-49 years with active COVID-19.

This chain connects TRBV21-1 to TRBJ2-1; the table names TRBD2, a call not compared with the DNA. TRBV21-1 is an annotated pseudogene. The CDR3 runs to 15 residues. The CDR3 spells CASSTRTSEDNEQFF. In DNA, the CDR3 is TGTGCCAGCAGCACCCGGACTAGCGAGGACAATGAGCAGTTCTTC.

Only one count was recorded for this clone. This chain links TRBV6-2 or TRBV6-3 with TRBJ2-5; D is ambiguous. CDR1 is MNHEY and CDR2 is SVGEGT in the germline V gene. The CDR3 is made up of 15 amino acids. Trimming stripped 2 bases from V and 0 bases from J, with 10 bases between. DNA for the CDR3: TGTGCCAGCAGTTACGTTCCTCAGTACCAAGAGACCCAGTACTTC. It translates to CASSYVPQYQETQYF.

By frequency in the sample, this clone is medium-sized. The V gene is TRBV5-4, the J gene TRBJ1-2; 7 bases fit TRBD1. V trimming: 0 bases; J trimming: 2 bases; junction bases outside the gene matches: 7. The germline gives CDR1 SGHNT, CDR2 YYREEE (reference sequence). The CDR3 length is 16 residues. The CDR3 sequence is CASSLAGRGDNYGYTF. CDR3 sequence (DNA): TGTGCCAGCAGCTTGGCTGGCAGGGGGGACAACTATGGCTACACCTTC. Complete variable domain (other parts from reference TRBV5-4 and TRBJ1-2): ETGVTQSPTHLIKTRGQQVTLRCSSQSGHNTVSWYQQALGQGPQFIFQYYREEENGRGNFPPRFSGLQFPNYSSELNVNALELDDSALYLCASSLAGRGDNYGYTFGSGTRLTVV.